The clone carrying this T cell receptor beta chain turned up a few times. Its antigen remains unidentified. The CDR3 has 14 residues. Deletions cut 4 bases from V and 9 bases from J, with 16 bases between. Germline values: CDR1 ENHRY, CDR2 SYGVKD. TCRdb reprocessed the reads with MiXCR, giving one entry per CDR3 protein. The profile shows 450,000 to 600,000 distinct CDR3 sequences, approximately 11% of them singletons. The data originate from a study of T cell repertoires in cytomegalovirus infection. Background on the study: Carrying CMV and the relevant HLA type showed in public TCR beta signatures.

General study points: There were carriers of CMV plus the relevant HLA, and cumulative public TCR beta family frequency identified them. Dominant in the ex vivo response were TCR beta clonotypes restricted by HLA-C and specific for CMV.

This TCR derives from a human donor in good health (CMV status not recorded). Some clones in this sample may be carry-over from other donors' samples. The sequenced sample was PBMCs. This chain joins TRBV10-3 and TRBJ2-4; D is uncertain. The CDR3 region has the DNA TGTGCCATCAGTGGTTCAGAAAGATCATCCATTCAGTACTTC. It translates to CAISGSERSSIQYF.